A single TCR beta chain is shown here with its context. Its antigen remains unknown. These data belong to a study of blood T cells in healthy people across ages. A second PCR of roughly 7 to 11 cycles used a sample-barcoded 5' primer and a J-beta primer mix. Every individual sample yielded 2.5 million or more paired-end reads (each containing CDR3). TCRdb re-analysed the 5' RACE reads in MiXCR, keeping a single row per CDR3 protein. Of 600,000 to 850,000 distinct CDR3 sequences listed, roughly 43% are singletons. Looked up from germline, CDR1 is SEHNR and CDR2 is FQNEAQ (reference sequence). V was clipped by 1 base and J by 3 bases; unmatched bases: 11. This CDR3 contains 18 residues. Study results and limitations: Researchers judged that diversity estimates from one million T cells fell short of true values.

Sequenced input: blood. This sequence joins TRBV7-9 and TRBJ2-1; 8 bases align to TRBD2. This clonotype was sampled from a woman aged 60-70 years in good health. This chain's CDR3 is CASSLVLAGGLIYNEQFF. CDR3 DNA: TGTGCCAGCAGCTTAGTATTGGCGGGAGGTCTTATCTACAATGAGCAGTTCTTC.